The next 24 T cell receptor beta chains were all read from a single sample in a study of blood T cell repertoires in COVID-19. Some clones are missing from TCRdb's copy, which holds only in-frame ones; the method was immunoSEQ multiplex PCR. The table records fewer than 250,000 clones, around 86% of them present only once. Sequences were obtained from PBMCs or T cells enriched from blood (not recorded which). The receptors shown here come from a woman in her forties with acute COVID-19.

In this sample, this clone turned up once. V is TRBV10-1 and J is TRBJ2-7, with D possibly being TRBD2 (5 bases). The CDR3 has 13 amino acids. Per the germline V gene, CDR1 is WNHNN and CDR2 is SYGVQD (reference sequence). V gave up 4 bases and J gave up 5 bases, with 12 bases separating them. CDR3: CASSGSEGHEQYF. CDR3 nucleotides: TGCGCCAGCAGTGGGTCCGAGGGTCACGAGCAGTACTTC.

The chain couples TRBV7-2 to TRBJ2-4; tentatively, D is TRBD2 (7 bases). Germline lookup yields CDR1 SGHTA and CDR2 FQGNSA. The ends were cut back, 7 bases at V and 1 base at J, with 26 bases in the middle. The CDR3 totals 19 residues. The CDR3 spells CASTPRGAGHPGAKNIQYF. The CDR3 region has the DNA TGTGCCAGCACCCCTAGGGGAGCGGGACACCCCGGGGCCAAAAACATTCAGTACTTC.

J is TRBJ1-1 and V is TRBV28, with unresolved D. V was shortened by 2 bases and J by 7 bases, with 5 bases between the two germline ends. Germline values: CDR1 MDHEN, CDR2 SYDVKM. This CDR3 is 11 amino acids long. The CDR3 DNA reads TGTGCCAGCAGTTTAAAGCATGAAGCTTTCTTT. Translation gives CASSLKHEAFF.

This chain links TRBV30 with TRBJ1-5; a possible D gene is TRBD1 (6 bases). V lost 0 bases to trimming and J lost 6 bases, with 12 bases between them. Germline lookup yields CDR1 GTSNPN and CDR2 SVGIG (reference sequence). CDR3 length: 14 residues. The CDR3, as DNA: TGTGCCTGGAGTGTAAGAGGGGGGGGTCAGCCCCAGCATTTT. This encodes CAWSVRGGGQPQHF.

The gene calls are TRBV28 and TRBJ1-1; 8 bases agree with TRBD1. J lost 10 bases, V lost 3 bases, and 4 bases had no gene match. Germline-derived CDR1 and CDR2 are MDHEN and SYDVKM. The CDR3 contains 12 residues. This chain's CDR3 is CASSLRQGRAFF. The CDR3 DNA reads as TGTGCCAGCAGTTTGAGACAGGGGAGAGCTTTCTTT.

The CDR3 nucleotides are TGTGCCAGCAGCTGGGGACTTAGACAGGGGCCAAATCAAGAGACCCAGTACTTC. It encodes CASSWGLRQGPNQETQYF. This chain joins TRBV5-5 and TRBJ2-5, with 8 positions matching TRBD1. The CDR3 sequence is 18 residues long. Germline lookup yields CDR1 SGHKS and CDR2 YYEKEE (reference sequence). With 3 bases clipped from V and 2 bases from J, the junction kept 15 bases outside the gene matches.

Concerning this clone itself: The junction shows a germline mismatch at one end, possibly a read error. The chain combines TRBV5-1 with TRBJ1-2; 8 bases map to TRBD1. This CDR3 is built from 15 residues. The germline V gene has CDR1 SGHRS and CDR2 YFSETQ. The DNA of the CDR3 is TGCGCCAGCAACTTGGACCAGGGGGCTTACTATGGCTACACCTTC. It yields the protein CASNLDQGAYYGYTF.

The V and J genes are TRBV9 and TRBJ2-7, with D possibly matching TRBD1 (6 bases). V lost 3 bases to trimming and J lost 2 bases, with 12 bases between them. CDR1 and CDR2 (germline): SGDLS, YYNGEE. The CDR3 has 14 residues. CDR3 region: CASSAGTSAYEQYF. As DNA, the CDR3 is TGTGCCAGCAGCGCGGGGACATCCGCCTACGAGCAGTACTTC.

This chain connects TRBV11-2 to TRBJ2-3; 7 nucleotides align to TRBD2. The ends lost 5 bases at V and 2 bases at J; junction bases unmatched: 7. Germline CDR1 reads SGHAT; CDR2 reads FQNNGV. The CDR3 spans 15 residues. The CDR3 DNA follows: TGTGCCAGCAGCCCCGTTGGGGGGGTCACAGATACGCAGTATTTT. This sequence encodes CASSPVGGVTDTQYF. Full variable domain (remainder filled in from reference TRBV11-2 and TRBJ2-3): EAGVAQSPRYKIIEKRQSVAFWCNPISGHATLYWYQQILGQGPKLLIQFQNNGVVDDSQLPKDRFSAERLKGVDSTLKIQPAKLEDSAVYLCASSPVGGVTDTQYFGPGTRLTVL.

A single count supports this clone. The gene calls are TRBV2 and TRBJ2-7; 10 positions match TRBD1. The CDR3 loop spans 12 amino acids. Germline assignment: CDR1 SNHLY and CDR2 FYNNEI. Trimming at V came to 6 bases and at J to 12 bases, leaving 8 bases not matched to a gene. As DNA, the CDR3 is TGTGCCAGCAGCGGGACAGGGGCCCGTTTGTACTTC. Its translation: CASSGTGARLYF. The whole variable domain, remainder taken from reference TRBV2 and TRBJ2-7, is EPEVTQTPSHQVTQMGQEVILRCVPISNHLYFYWYRQILGQKVEFLVSFYNNEISEKSEIFDDQFSVERPDGSNFTLKIRSTKLEDSAMYFCASSGTGARLYFGPGTRLTVT.

The gene calls are TRBV11-2 and TRBJ2-7; TRBD2 matches 10 bases. With V trimmed by 5 bases and J by 2 bases, 9 bases remained unmatched. Germline V gene data show CDR1 as SGHAT and CDR2 as FQNNGV. The CDR3 runs 16 residues. For the CDR3, the DNA is TGTGCCAGCAGCAATACAGTTAGCGGGAGGCCCTACGAGCAGTACTTC. Translation: CASSNTVSGRPYEQYF.

The chain carries TRBV5-5 and TRBJ2-7; D may be TRBD2 (6 bases). V was pared by 1 base and J by 7 bases, with 12 bases between. The CDR3 runs to 13 residues. The V gene's germline CDR1 is SGHKS and CDR2 YYEKEE (reference sequence). CDR3 sequence reads: CASSLLGGGEQYF. Written as DNA, the CDR3 is TGTGCCAGCAGCTTGCTCGGGGGTGGGGAGCAGTACTTC.

This clone was seen just once. The chain joins TRBV19 to TRBJ1-6, with D possibly being TRBD1 (5 bases). Trimming stripped 3 bases from V and 3 bases from J, with 9 bases between. The CDR3 length is 15 residues. In germline, CDR1 is LNHDA, CDR2 SQIVND (reference sequence). The CDR3 region has the DNA TGTGCCAGTAGTATCAGGGACTTCTATAATTCACCCCTCCACTTT. Protein product: CASSIRDFYNSPLHF.

The chain recombines TRBV19 with TRBJ2-1; 7 bases are a match to TRBD2. Losses at the gene ends were 5 bases for V and 8 bases for J; bases not matched to a gene: 0. The V gene's germline CDR1 is LNHDA and CDR2 SQIVND (reference sequence). This CDR3 is 11 amino acids long. The DNA for the CDR3 is TGTGCCAGTAGTCGGGGGGATGAGCAGTTCTTC. Translation gives CASSRGDEQFF.

The genes are TRBV28 and TRBJ2-7; TRBD2 matches 8 bases. Germline V gives CDR1 MDHEN, CDR2 SYDVKM. This CDR3 comprises 16 residues. V trimming: 7 bases; J trimming: 4 bases; junction bases outside the gene matches: 15. CDR3 in DNA: TGTGCCAGCACCAACGTTGGAAGCGGGAGAGAATACGAGCAGTACTTC. Translated: CASTNVGSGREYEQYF.

This sequence joins TRBV3-1 (or the pseudogene TRBV3-2) and TRBJ1-6; D gene ambiguous. This CDR3 is 14 amino acids long. Trimming took 2 bases from V and 10 from J, leaving 12 bases between them. In germline, CDR1 is LGHDT, CDR2 YNNKEL (reference sequence). The CDR3 is CASSQMGRSSPLHF. The DNA of the CDR3 is TGTGCCAGCAGCCAAATGGGCCGATCCTCACCCCTCCACTTT.

The rearrangement uses TRBV5-6 and TRBJ1-2, with 7 bases that match TRBD1. Trimming at V came to 3 bases and at J to 1 base, leaving 6 bases not matched to a gene. The germline CDR1 and CDR2 sequences are SGHDT and YYEEEE. CDR3 length equals 15 residues. The CDR3 loop reads CASSSGTVLNYGYTF. The CDR3 nucleotides are TGTGCCAGCAGCTCTGGGACAGTGCTTAACTATGGCTACACCTTC. Full variable domain (remainder filled in from reference TRBV5-6 and TRBJ1-2): DAGVTQSPTHLIKTRGQQVTLRCSPKSGHDTVSWYQQALGQGPQFIFQYYEEEERQRGNFPDRFSGHQFPNYSSELNVNALLLGDSALYLCASSSGTVLNYGYTFGSGTRLTVV.

V gene TRBV28 combines with J gene TRBJ1-4; 9 bases map to TRBD1. V dropped 7 bases and J dropped 8; count of bases not matched to a gene: 8. Germline V gene sequence: CDR1 MDHEN, CDR2 SYDVKM. The CDR3 runs 14 residues. CDR3 residues: CASMETGGEEKLFF. The CDR3 DNA reads as TGTGCCAGCATGGAGACAGGGGGGGAGGAAAAACTGTTTTTT.

This clone showed up just once. The chain uses TRBV28 and TRBJ1-5; tentative D call: TRBD1 (5 bases). V lost 6 bases and J lost 10, with 25 bases in between. The CDR3 totals 16 residues. The V gene's germline CDR1 is MDHEN and CDR2 SYDVKM. The CDR3 sequence: CASRPGTGQRERPQHF. CDR3 coding DNA: TGTGCCAGCAGACCTGGGACTGGGCAAAGGGAACGACCCCAGCATTTT.

The chain recombines TRBV2 with TRBJ2-5; 9 bases align to TRBD2. The germline V gene has CDR1 SNHLY and CDR2 FYNNEI. With 5 bases clipped from V and 0 bases from J, the junction kept 1 base outside the gene matches. The CDR3 is made up of 14 amino acids. CDR3 sequence: CASSWTSDQETQYF. The CDR3 DNA reads TGTGCCAGCAGTTGGACTAGCGACCAAGAGACCCAGTACTTC.

V usage is TRBV7-2 and J usage is TRBJ2-1; D is ambiguous. Deletions cut 1 base from V and 6 bases from J, with 10 bases between. The CDR3 has 14 residues. CDR1 is SGHTA and CDR2 is FQGNSA in the germline V gene. The CDR3 nucleotides are TGTGCCAGCAGCTTAGGTCCAGGTGGCAATGAGCAGTTCTTC. Encoded protein: CASSLGPGGNEQFF.

This chain uses TRBV24-1 with TRBJ2-2; 7 bases are a match to TRBD2. V lost 0 bases and J lost 1; bases outside the gene matches: 1. Germline-derived CDR1 and CDR2 are KGHDR and SFDVKD. The CDR3 is made up of 16 amino acids. The CDR3 loop reads CATSDLSSGNTGELFF. Written as DNA, the CDR3 is TGTGCCACCAGTGATTTGTCTAGCGGGAACACCGGGGAGCTGTTTTTT.

J is TRBJ2-3 and V is TRBV3-1 (or the pseudogene TRBV3-2); 7 bases are a match to TRBD2. With V trimmed by 0 bases and J by 0 bases, 12 bases remained unmatched. The CDR3 spans 19 residues. Germline V gives CDR1 LGHDT, CDR2 YNNKEL (reference sequence). The CDR3 region has the DNA TGTGCCAGCAGCCAAGATGGCGGGAGAGACGGCTATAGCACAGATACGCAGTATTTT. Amino acid sequence: CASSQDGGRDGYSTDTQYF.

This clone occurred once. This chain uses TRBV24-1 with TRBJ2-3; D may be TRBD1 (6 bases). The germline CDR1 and CDR2 sequences are KGHDR and SFDVKD. Trimming left V 2 bases short and J 5 bases short, with 19 bases between. CDR3 size: 17 residues. The CDR3 sequence: CATSDSAAGAFLDTQYF. As DNA, the CDR3 is TGTGCCACCAGTGATTCGGCTGCAGGGGCGTTTTTAGATACGCAGTATTTT.